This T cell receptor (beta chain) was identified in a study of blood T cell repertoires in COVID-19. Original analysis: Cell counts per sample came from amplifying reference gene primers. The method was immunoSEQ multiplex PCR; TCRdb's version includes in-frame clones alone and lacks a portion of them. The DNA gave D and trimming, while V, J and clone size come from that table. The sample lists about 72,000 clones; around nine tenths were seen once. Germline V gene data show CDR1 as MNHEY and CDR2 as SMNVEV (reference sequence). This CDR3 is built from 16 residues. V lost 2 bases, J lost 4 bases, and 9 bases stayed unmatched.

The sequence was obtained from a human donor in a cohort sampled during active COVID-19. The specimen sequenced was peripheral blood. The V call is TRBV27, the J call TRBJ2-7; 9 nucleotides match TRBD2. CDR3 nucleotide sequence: TGTGCCAGCAGTTTAATAGCGGGAGTAGGCGTTTACGAGCAGTACTTC. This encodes CASSLIAGVGVYEQYF.